This T cell receptor beta chain is from a study of T cells in Graves' hyperthyroidism and ophthalmopathy. Study details: At the time of initial diagnosis and before any treatment, peripheral blood was collected. Points from the study as a whole: Peripheral blood also featured most of the thyroid clonotypes expanded above 0.001.

Each person with ophthalmopathy scored at least 3 on the Clinical Activity Score, reached NOSPECS grade 4 or higher, and had been ill under 3 months. Uncontrolled infection, other autoimmune disease, pregnancy and lactation each barred patients from inclusion. This clonotype has only a few counts. The antigen remains undetermined. Authors of the study amplified TCR beta CDR3 regions from RNA transcripts. HTBI primers were the set used in a first-round RT-PCR of the TCR CDR3. In TCRdb, the multiplex PCR reads were re-called with MiXCR into one record per CDR3 protein. The data show about half a million distinct CDR3 sequences, around a fifth seen once. Sequencing input: blood. The origin of this receptor is a woman between 65 and 79 years old with Graves' ophthalmopathy.

Here the CDR3 reads CASSTTRAEAFF. CDR3 DNA: TGTGCCAGTAGTACGACCCGGGCTGAAGCTTTCTTT. This chain links TRBV19 with TRBJ1-1; D call uncertain. The CDR3 has 12 residues. The germline V gene has CDR1 LNHDA and CDR2 SQIVND (reference sequence). The V and J ends lost 4 bases and 6 bases respectively, with 9 bases between them.